A selection of T cell receptor beta chains follows, all from one sample in a study of chemoradiotherapy in HPV16-positive cancers. The table came from immunoSEQ multiplex PCR; TCRdb's copy has only in-frame clones and leaves some out. Of about 14,000 clones listed, approximately 74% are singletons. The sample was collected from a patient who underwent chemoradiotherapy. The receptors here all came from a human donor with HPV-associated anogenital cancer. The CDR3 runs from the conserved cysteine through the conserved F or W. D genes are given only for firm matches. Expanded clones get a size class; other rows say once, few or many, or leave the size out.

TRBJ2-6	18	TRBD1	NA	TRBV13	CASSNTGAPTVGANVLTF	TGTGCCAGCAGCAACACAGGGGCACCAACTGTTGGGGCCAACGTCCTGACTTTC
TRBJ2-7	14	NA	NA	TRBV2	CASSEAGGVGEQYF	TGTGCCAGCAGTGAAGCGGGCGGGGTAGGTGAGCAGTACTTC
TRBJ2-7	13	NA	NA	TRBV7-3	CASSPGTVYEQYF	TGTGCCAGCAGCCCGGGGACTGTCTACGAGCAGTACTTC
TRBJ2-3	18	TRBD2	NA	TRBV7-8	CASSTTARTSGGTDTQYF	TGTGCCAGCAGCACAACAGCCCGGACTAGCGGAGGCACAGATACGCAGTATTTT
TRBJ1-1	14	NA	NA	TRBV19	CASSTRAGGTEAFF	TGTGCCAGTAGTACCAGGGCGGGCGGGACTGAAGCTTTCTTT
TRBJ1-3	14	TRBD1	NA	TRBV6-5	CASKGDRAGNTIYF	TGTGCCAGCAAAGGAGACAGGGCAGGAAACACCATATATTTT
TRBJ1-1	13	NA	NA	TRBV9	CASSVDGYTEAFF	TGTGCCAGCAGCGTAGACGGGTACACTGAAGCTTTCTTT
TRBJ2-7	12	NA	NA	TRBV10-1	CASSVGTYEQYF	TGCGCCAGCAGTGTGGGTACCTACGAGCAGTACTTC
TRBJ2-3	12	NA	NA	TRBV30	CAWSVLADTQYF	TGTGCCTGGAGTGTACTGGCAGATACGCAGTATTTT
TRBJ2-7	14	NA	NA	TRBV7-8	CASSSGRFTYEQYF	TGTGCCAGCAGCTCCGGACGGTTCACCTACGAGCAGTACTTC
TRBJ1-1	14	NA	NA	TRBV11-2	CASSLAMGQAEAFF	TGTGCCAGCAGCTTAGCGATGGGGCAAGCTGAAGCTTTCTTT
TRBJ1-5	14	NA	few	TRBV27	CASRGRYSNQPQHF	TGTGCCAGCAGGGGACGATATAGCAATCAGCCCCAGCATTTT
TRBJ2-7	14	NA	NA	TRBV11-1	CASSFLGTTYEQYF	TGTGCCAGCAGCTTTCTCGGCACAACCTACGAGCAGTACTTC
TRBJ2-3	15	TRBD2	NA	TRBV7-3	CASSFGGLASDTQYF	TGTGCCAGCAGCTTTGGGGGACTAGCCAGTGATACGCAGTATTTT
TRBJ1-2	11	NA	few	TRBV29-1	CSVPLGGGYTF	TGCAGCGTGCCCCTGGGGGGGGGCTACACCTTC
TRBJ1-3	15	NA	once	TRBV5-1	CASSSIPGSGNTIYF	TGCGCCAGCAGCTCCATCCCGGGCTCTGGAAACACCATATATTTT
TRBJ1-2	16	NA	NA	TRBV27	CASSSARVEGYYGYTF	TGTGCCAGCAGTTCCGCCAGAGTGGAGGGATACTATGGCTACACCTTC
TRBJ1-2	17	NA	NA	TRBV11-2	CASSLGQLGRGTDGYTF	TGTGCCAGCAGCTTAGGCCAACTAGGCAGGGGAACGGATGGCTACACCTTC
TRBJ2-7	13	NA	few	TRBV10-3	CAISGLEGREQYF	TGTGCCATCAGTGGCTTGGAGGGTCGCGAGCAGTACTTC
TRBJ2-6	18	NA	NA	TRBV7-8	CASSRGPYPQSRANVLTF	TGTGCCAGCAGCCGGGGTCCTTACCCACAAAGTCGGGCCAACGTCCTGACTTTC
TRBJ1-1	14	NA	few	TRBV7-2	CASSLGPLNTEAFF	TGTGCCAGCAGCTTAGGGCCTTTGAACACTGAAGCTTTCTTT
TRBJ1-1	13	NA	few	TRBV4-1	CASSEGRNTEAFF	TGCGCCAGCAGCGAGGGGCGTAACACTGAAGCTTTCTTT
TRBJ1-5	15	NA	NA	TRBV30	CAWSVDTGLDQPQHF	TGTGCCTGGAGTGTAGATACAGGGTTGGATCAGCCCCAGCATTTT
TRBJ1-5	14	NA	NA	TRBV27	CASSLLGGDQPQHF	TGTGCCAGCAGTTTATTGGGGGGGGATCAGCCCCAGCATTTT
TRBJ2-1	12	NA	NA	TRBV11-2	CASSLLLGDQFF	TGTGCCAGCAGCTTGCTACTAGGTGATCAGTTCTTC
TRBJ2-7	15	TRBD2	NA	TRBV7-6	CASSLTSGSGYEQYF	TGTGCCAGCAGCTTAACTAGCGGGAGTGGTTACGAGCAGTACTTC
TRBJ1-2	16	TRBD1	NA	TRBV7-9	CASSYGGGPANYGYTF	TGTGCCAGCAGCTACGGAGGGGGCCCGGCCAACTATGGCTACACCTTC
TRBJ1-2	13	NA	few	TRBV7-2	CASSSGRHYGYTF	TGTGCCAGCAGTTCCGGGAGACACTATGGCTACACCTTC
TRBJ2-1	15	TRBD2	NA	TRBV5-1	CASSFEGGSFNEQFF	TGCGCCAGCAGCTTTGAGGGAGGGAGCTTTAATGAGCAGTTCTTC
TRBJ2-7	14	NA	few	TRBV9	CASSSGDLGGEQYF	TGTGCCAGCAGCTCCGGGGATTTGGGGGGCGAGCAGTACTTC
TRBJ2-2	17	NA	NA	TRBV5-1	CASSLARSTGDTGELFF	TGCGCCAGCAGCTTGGCCCGTAGCACGGGAGACACCGGGGAGCTGTTTTTT
TRBJ2-1	14	TRBD2	NA	TRBV2	CASQGLAGVNEQFF	TGTGCCAGCCAGGGACTAGCGGGAGTTAATGAGCAGTTCTTC
TRBJ2-7	14	NA	NA	TRBV19	CASSTGPLSYEQYF	TGTGCCAGTTCAACAGGGCCCCTCTCCTACGAGCAGTACTTC
TRBJ1-1	13	NA	once	TRBV27	CASSFGGVAEAFF	TGTGCCAGCAGTTTTGGAGGGGTTGCTGAAGCTTTCTTT
TRBJ1-2	19	NA	NA	TRBV21-1	CASSKLGWTGAGANYGYTF	TGTGCCAGCAGCAAACTGGGGTGGACAGGGGCAGGAGCTAACTATGGCTACACCTTC
TRBJ2-1	15	NA	NA	TRBV27	CASSLHLSSYNEQFF	TGTGCCAGCAGTTTACACCTCAGCTCCTACAATGAGCAGTTCTTC